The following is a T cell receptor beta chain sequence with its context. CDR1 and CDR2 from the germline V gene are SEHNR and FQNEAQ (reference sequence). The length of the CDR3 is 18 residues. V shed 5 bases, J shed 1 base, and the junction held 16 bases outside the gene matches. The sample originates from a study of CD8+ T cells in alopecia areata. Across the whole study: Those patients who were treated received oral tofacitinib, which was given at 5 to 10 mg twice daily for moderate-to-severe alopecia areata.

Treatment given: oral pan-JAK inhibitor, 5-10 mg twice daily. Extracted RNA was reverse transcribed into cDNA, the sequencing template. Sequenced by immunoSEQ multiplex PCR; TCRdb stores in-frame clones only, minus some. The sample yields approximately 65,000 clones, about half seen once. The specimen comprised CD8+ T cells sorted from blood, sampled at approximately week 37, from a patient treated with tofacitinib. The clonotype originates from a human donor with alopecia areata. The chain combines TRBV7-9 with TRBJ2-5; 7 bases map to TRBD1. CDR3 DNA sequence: TGTGCCAGCAGCCCGAGACTCCGACAGGGCCCCGTCCAAGAGACCCAGTACTTC. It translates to CASSPRLRQGPVQETQYF.